Described below is a single TCR beta chain sequence and its context. Its antigen remains unidentified. This record comes from a study of T cell responses to AZD1222 COVID-19 vaccine. Findings of the study overall: In all cases, repertoires were sampled only after the peak T cell response.

V lost 2 bases and J lost 2, with 3 bases in between. CDR1 is SGHTA, CDR2 FQGNSA, per germline. The CDR3 length is 12 residues. Here immunoSEQ multiplex PCR was the method, and the copy in TCRdb shows in-frame clones only, minus some. Counted here are around 200,000 clones, just over 90% occurring once; the ten biggest clones make up approximately 3.9%. The receptor was isolated from an adult in good health. The sequencing used peripheral blood, collected on day 0 of AZD1222 vaccination. The V call is TRBV7-2, the J call TRBJ1-2; unclear D gene. In nucleotides, the CDR3 is TGTGCCAGCAGCTTAACCAACTATGGCTACACCTTC. Its protein product is CASSLTNYGYTF.